What follows is one T cell receptor beta chain and its context. Its matching antigen is unknown. V dropped 4 bases and J dropped 2; count of bases not matched to a gene: 5. This CDR3 region has 16 residues. Germline CDR1 SGHDT, CDR2 YYEEEE. Quantitative 5'-RACE was performed with molecular barcodes, and it yielded the TCR beta libraries. TCRdb independently ran MiXCR on the 5' RACE reads; one entry per CDR3 protein. The sample carries some 200,000 distinct CDR3 sequences, about 13% recorded once. This record belongs to a study of CD8 T cells in ankylosing spondylitis. General study points: A TCR beta motif of under ten highly homologous variants appeared characteristic of ankylosing spondylitis blood. Enrichment of disease-linked clones was reportedly significant in matched ankylosing spondylitis synovial fluid. With a CD8+ phenotype, disease-linked clones were relatively rare in peripheral blood.

V gene TRBV5-6 combines with J gene TRBJ1-5; TRBD1 matches 11 bases. The specimen was blood, either unsorted or a sorted T cell fraction (not recorded which). This sequence was found in a male donor with ankylosing spondylitis or in good health (not recorded which). CDR3 amino acids: CASSGQGAGGNQPQHF. CDR3 sequence (DNA): TGTGCCAGCAGCGGACAGGGGGCTGGTGGCAATCAGCCCCAGCATTTT.